This entry describes one TCR beta chain. No antigen is known for it. Produced via immunoSEQ multiplex PCR; TCRdb's table is partial and in-frame only. The sample lists more than 200,000 clones, around 70% occurring once. This record belongs to a study of cytotoxic CD8 clonotypes in ibrutinib-treated CLL. Study at large: The patients, over ten relapsed/refractory and approximately 14 treatment-naive, included about 17 who were IGHV unmutated. Among responders, roughly 25 were partial and 2 complete; after median approximately 68 months, around 14 stayed remitted and approximately 12 progressed. Following treatment for a median about 12 months, range 6 to 36, response samples were then taken. Points from the study as a whole: Public clonotypes, rarely seen, contracted or held steady on treatment.

This TCR derives from a human donor with chronic lymphocytic leukemia. Specimen: PBMCs, collected after 12 months of ibrutinib treatment.

The chain's CDR3 is CASSPLRREANYGYTF. For the CDR3, the DNA is TGTGCCAGCTCACCACTTCGACGGGAAGCTAACTATGGCTACACCTTC. This rearrangement joins TRBV18 to TRBJ1-2, with D hard to call. Trimming removed 1 base from V and 0 bases from J, with 12 bases in between. Germline V CDR1 and CDR2: KGHSH, LQKENI. This CDR3 region has 16 residues.